The rows below give T cell receptor beta chains drawn from one sample of a study of technical replicates of blood from a few donors. Profiling relied on immunoSEQ multiplex PCR, and the TCRdb table lists in-frame clones only, not all of them. Of roughly 76,000 clones in the sample, 70% to 90% are singletons; the top ten hold around 5%. Sequencing was performed on PBMCs. The source is a human donor in good health. Some clones in this sample may be carry-over from other donors' samples. Each CDR3 is given with its conserved first and last residue. D genes are given only for firm matches. The size field is filled for only some rows; it gives once, few, many or a size class.

V: TRBV5-1
size: once
J: TRBJ1-1
D: NA
CDR3: CASSFQTDKNTEAFF
DNA: TGCGCCAGCAGCTTCCAGACAGATAAGAACACTGAAGCTTTCTTT

V: TRBV28
size: NA
J: TRBJ2-5
D: TRBD2
CDR3: CASSPGTSGTWKETQYF
DNA: TGTGCCAGCAGTCCAGGGACTAGCGGGACTTGGAAAGAGACCCAGTACTTC

V: TRBV27
size: NA
J: TRBJ1-6
D: NA
CDR3: CASRIQGGNSPLHF
DNA: TGTGCCAGCAGGATTCAGGGAGGGAATTCACCCCTCCACTTT

V: TRBV4-1
size: once
J: TRBJ2-5
D: TRBD2
CDR3: CASSQGRAGVGETQYF
DNA: TGCGCCAGCAGCCAAGGAAGAGCGGGAGTTGGAGAGACCCAGTACTTC

V: TRBV7-2
size: NA
J: TRBJ2-7
D: NA
CDR3: CASSLAFNSYEQYF
DNA: TGTGCCAGCAGCTTAGCTTTCAATTCCTACGAGCAGTACTTC

V: TRBV18
size: NA
J: TRBJ2-3
D: NA
CDR3: CASSPDRHTQYF
DNA: TGTGCCAGCTCACCAGACAGGCACACGCAGTATTTT

V: TRBV13
size: many
J: TRBJ2-1
D: NA
CDR3: CASSEEQESYNEQFF
DNA: TGTGCCAGCAGCGAAGAACAGGAGAGCTACAATGAGCAGTTCTTC

V: TRBV19
size: NA
J: TRBJ2-3
D: TRBD2
CDR3: CASSIRFFSGVTDTQYF
DNA: TGTGCCAGTAGTATAAGATTCTTTAGCGGGGTAACAGATACGCAGTATTTT

V: TRBV4-1
size: NA
J: TRBJ1-1
D: NA
CDR3: CASSAGVVTEAFF
DNA: TGCGCCAGCAGTGCAGGGGTGGTCACTGAAGCTTTCTTT

V: TRBV5-1
size: NA
J: TRBJ2-5
D: TRBD1
CDR3: CASSPGRGGQGPGTQYF
DNA: TGCGCCAGCAGCCCCGGAAGAGGCGGACAGGGACCAGGGACCCAGTACTTC

V: TRBV6-1
size: NA
J: TRBJ2-5
D: TRBD2
CDR3: CASTLFAGGETQYF
DNA: TGTGCCAGCACCCTCTTTGCGGGGGGAGAGACCCAGTACTTC

V: TRBV10-3
size: NA
J: TRBJ2-1
D: NA
CDR3: CAISESTVLNEQFF
DNA: TGTGCCATCAGTGAGTCAACAGTCTTGAATGAGCAGTTCTTC

V: TRBV30
size: NA
J: TRBJ1-1
D: TRBD1
CDR3: CAWRRTGENTEAFF
DNA: TGTGCCTGGAGGAGGACAGGGGAGAACACTGAAGCTTTCTTT

V: TRBV5-1
size: few
J: TRBJ1-4
D: NA
CDR3: CASSLEAGGTNEKLFF
DNA: TGCGCCAGCAGCTTGGAGGCAGGCGGGACTAATGAAAAACTGTTTTTT

V: TRBV4-1
size: NA
J: TRBJ1-3
D: NA
CDR3: CASSQERGRLGGNTIYF
DNA: TGCGCCAGCAGCCAAGAACGGGGTCGATTGGGGGGAAACACCATATATTTT

V: TRBV18
size: NA
J: TRBJ2-7
D: NA
CDR3: CASSPRSASSYEQYF
DNA: TGTGCCAGCTCACCTAGGAGCGCCAGCTCCTACGAGCAGTACTTC